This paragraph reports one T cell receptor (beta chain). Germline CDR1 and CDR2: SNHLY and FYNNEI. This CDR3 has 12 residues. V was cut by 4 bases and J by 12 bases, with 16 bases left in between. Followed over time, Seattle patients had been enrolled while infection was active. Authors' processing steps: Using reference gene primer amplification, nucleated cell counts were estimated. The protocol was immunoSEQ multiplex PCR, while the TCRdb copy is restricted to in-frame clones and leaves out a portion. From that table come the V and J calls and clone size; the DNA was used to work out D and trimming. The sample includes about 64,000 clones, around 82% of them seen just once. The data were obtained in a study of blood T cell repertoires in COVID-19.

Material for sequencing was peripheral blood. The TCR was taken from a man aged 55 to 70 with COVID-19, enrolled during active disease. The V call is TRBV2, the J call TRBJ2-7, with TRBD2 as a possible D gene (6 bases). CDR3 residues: CASSATSLPPYF. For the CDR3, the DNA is TGTGCCAGCAGTGCGACTAGTTTACCGCCGTACTTC. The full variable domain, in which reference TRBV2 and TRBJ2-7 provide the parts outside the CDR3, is EPEVTQTPSHQVTQMGQEVILRCVPISNHLYFYWYRQILGQKVEFLVSFYNNEISEKSEIFDDQFSVERPDGSNFTLKIRSTKLEDSAMYFCASSATSLPPYFGPGTRLTVT.